This T cell receptor (beta chain) originates from a study of response to subunit inactivated influenza vaccine. Study-wide results and limits: Only a handful of new T cells, the authors suggested, are recruited with each seasonal influenza vaccination.

The V gene's germline CDR1 is SGHNT and CDR2 YYREEE (reference sequence). V lost 1 base, J lost 1 base, and 6 bases lay in between. The CDR3 is 13 amino acids. TCRdb itself ran the RT-PCR reads through MiXCR, one entry per CDR3 protein. Of about 170,000 distinct CDR3 sequences in the sample, approximately 12% were seen once. For this clonotype: The antigen is not known.

These same data were also listed under a study on T cells expressing NK-cell markers. From that report: cDNA encoding TCR beta was synthesized via 5'RACE template switching incorporating UMIs. According to the study, TCR beta repertoires originated from sorted CD3+CD56+NKG2C+, CD3+CD56+NKG2C- and CD3+CD56-NKG2C+ T cells.

This TCR was recovered from a man between 50 and 59 years old who received an inactivated influenza vaccine. The chain uses TRBV5-4 and TRBJ2-7; D is uncertain. Here the sequenced sample was CD8+ T cells sorted from PBMCs, taken about 12 days after vaccination. The CDR3 protein is CASSLWKSYEQYF. Written as DNA, the CDR3 is TGTGCCAGCAGCTTGTGGAAGTCCTACGAGCAGTACTTC.